This T cell receptor (beta chain) derives from a study of T cell responses to AZD1222 COVID-19 vaccine. Only in-frame clones appear in the TCRdb table, and some are missing; sequencing was by immunoSEQ multiplex PCR. The sample shows 150,000 or so clones, 90% of them seen only once. CDR1 is LNHDA and CDR2 is SQIVND in the germline V gene (reference sequence). This CDR3 comprises 15 residues. The ends lost 8 bases at V and 3 bases at J; junction bases unmatched: 10. General study findings and limits: Regions 160-218 and 743-854 held dominance among vaccine-associated CD4 TCRs, which spanned spike. Unmutated regions of variants are reportedly targeted by nearly half of spike-specific TCRs.

With respect to this clone: Its specificity is not known.

It was second doses at about 4 or about 12 weeks that were pooled. The sample in question was peripheral blood, obtained 28 days after the second AZD1222 dose. This receptor was taken from an adult who received the AZD1222 COVID-19 vaccine. This chain connects TRBV19 to TRBJ2-3, with 8 bases lining up with TRBD2. The CDR3 is CASPRGGDDTDTQYF. CDR3 bases: TGTGCCAGTCCCCGGGGGGGGGACGATACAGATACGCAGTATTTT.